These 19 T cell receptor beta chains came from one sample sequenced in a study of breast tumors, draining lymph nodes, adjacent tissues. The lymph nodes were axillary draining lymph nodes from breast cancer patients. TCRdb independently ran MiXCR on the multiplex PCR reads; one entry per CDR3 protein. The sample shows some 250,000 distinct CDR3 sequences, 30% to 35% of them seen only once. Specimen: axillary lymph node tissue. The receptors were gathered from a female donor with breast cancer. Some clones in this sample may be carry-over from other donors' samples.

This clonotype has only a few counts. The J gene is TRBJ2-7, the V gene TRBV11-1; no reliable D call. The ends were cut back, 11 bases at V and 0 bases at J, with 14 bases in the middle. Germline CDR1 SGHAT, CDR2 FQDESV (reference sequence). The CDR3 covers 13 residues. CDR3 nucleotides: TGTGCCCAAGACATCCTCCGCTCCTACGAGCAGTACGTC. Protein product: CAQDILRSYEQYV.

The chain combines TRBV24-1 with TRBJ2-6, with 8 bases matching TRBD1. CDR1 is KGHDR and CDR2 is SFDVKD in the germline V gene. Trimming cost V 3 bases and J 2 bases; bases outside gene matches: 8. The CDR3 has 18 amino acids. Written as DNA, the CDR3 is TGTGCCACCAGTGATCGGACAGGGCAGTCGACTGGGGCCAACGTCCTGACTTTC. Encoded protein: CATSDRTGQSTGANVLTF.

The rearrangement joins TRBV3-1 to TRBJ2-1, with D tentatively TRBD2 (5 bases). The CDR3 spans 16 residues. CDR1 and CDR2 (germline): LGHDT, YNNKEL (reference sequence). Trimming stripped 3 bases from V and 0 bases from J, with 12 bases between. Here the CDR3 DNA reads TGTGCCAGCAGCCATGAGGACTCGGTCTCCTACAATGAGCAGTTCTTC. Encoded protein: CASSHEDSVSYNEQFF.

This clonotype was counted at least ten times. The chain links TRBV20-1 to TRBJ2-5, with 8 bases lining up with TRBD2. Germline assignment: CDR1 DFQATT and CDR2 SNEGSKA (reference sequence). CDR3 size: 14 residues. V trimming: 2 bases; J trimming: 2 bases; junction bases outside the gene matches: 4. The CDR3 nucleotides read TGCAGTGCTAGAATACTAGCGGTTCAAGAGACCCAGTACTTC. Its translation is CSARILAVQETQYF.

This clonotype was recorded at least ten times. The chain uses TRBV10-3 and TRBJ2-2; D remains ambiguous. The ends were cut back, 6 bases at V and 6 bases at J, with 8 bases in the middle. This CDR3 is built from 12 residues. Germline CDR1 and CDR2: ENHRY and SYGVKD. The CDR3 DNA sequence: TGTGCCATCAGGGAAGGGTCCGGGGAGCTGTTTTTT. As protein: CAIREGSGELFF.

A word on this clonotype: This may stem from a read error, because a much larger clone lies one nucleotide away. The chain combines TRBV4-2 with TRBJ1-6, with D unresolved. V lost 1 base to trimming and J lost 7 bases, with 11 bases between them. This CDR3 comprises 15 residues. Germline lookup yields CDR1 LGHNA and CDR2 YNFKEQ. The CDR3 DNA sequence: TGTGCCAGCAGCCAAGGTTCAGTGAACAATTCACCCCTCCACTTT. Protein sequence: CASSQGSVNNSPLHF.

The count of this clonotype is one. One junction end disagrees with the germline gene, perhaps due to a read error. The V and J genes are TRBV9 and TRBJ2-1; D tentatively reads TRBD1 or TRBD2 (6 bases each). CDR3 length: 14 residues. Looked up from germline, CDR1 is SGDLS and CDR2 is YYNGEE. As DNA, the CDR3 is TGCGCCAGCAGCGTTAGCCCGGGGGACAATGAGCAGTCCTTC. Residues: CASSVSPGDNEQSF.

The sample holds one count of this clonotype. The J gene is TRBJ1-3, the V gene TRBV19; no definite D call. V was pared by 8 bases and J by 0 bases, with 11 bases between. Germline V lookup: CDR1 LNHDA, CDR2 SQIVND (reference sequence). This CDR3 comprises 14 residues. The CDR3: CASSSASSGNTIYF. Here the CDR3 DNA reads TGTGCCAGTTCCTCAGCGAGCTCTGGAAACACCATATATTTT.

This clonotype has just a few counts. The chain links TRBV6-2 or TRBV6-3 to TRBJ2-2; TRBD1 might be the D (6 bases). Germline CDR1 and CDR2: MNHEY and SVGEGT. The CDR3 spans 15 residues. Trimming cost V 4 bases and J 4 bases, with 13 bases left between them. The CDR3 DNA sequence: TGTGCCAGCAGTTCGTACAGGGCGGCCACCGGGGAGCTGTTTTTT. This translates into CASSSYRAATGELFF.

This clonotype was seen at least ten times. The genes are TRBV15 and TRBJ1-5, with TRBD1 matching 10 bases. Trimming at V came to 4 bases and at J to 1 base, leaving 4 bases not matched to a gene. Germline assignment: CDR1 LNHNV and CDR2 YYDKDF (reference sequence). This CDR3 comprises 16 residues. The CDR3 DNA is TGTGCCACCAGCAAGACAGGGGGCCGGAGCAATCAGCCCCAGCATTTT. Its translation: CATSKTGGRSNQPQHF.

This chain joins TRBV10-3 and TRBJ1-6; D is ambiguous. Germline V gene sequence: CDR1 ENHRY, CDR2 SYGVKD. The CDR3 runs 13 residues. V shed 6 bases and J shed 8 bases, with 11 bases lying between them. The CDR3 coding sequence is TGTGCCATCAGCGCCGAAGAGTATTCACCCCTCCACTTT. It yields the protein CAISAEEYSPLHF.

In this sample, this clonotype turned up many times. The chain links TRBV2 to TRBJ2-2, with D uncertain. The germline CDR1 and CDR2 sequences are SNHLY and FYNNEI. Trimming took 6 bases from V and 1 from J, leaving 12 bases between them. The CDR3 is 15 residues long. The CDR3 sequence is CASRGTYGNTGELFF. The DNA for the CDR3 is TGTGCCAGCAGGGGCACTTATGGGAACACCGGGGAGCTGTTTTTT.

The chain has TRBV20-1 and TRBJ1-6; weak D call: TRBD1 (6 bases). The V gene's germline CDR1 is DFQATT and CDR2 SNEGSKA (reference sequence). This CDR3 has 15 residues. V was pared by 0 bases and J by 8 bases, with 14 bases between. CDR3 nucleotides: TGCAGTGCTAGAGATCCAACAGGGTCGGATTCACCCCTCCACTTT. Translating gives CSARDPTGSDSPLHF.

This clonotype was observed at least ten times. The CDR3 DNA is TGTGCCAGTAGTATGGGGCACTTCAACTCCTACAATGAGCAGTTCTTC. Its protein product is CASSMGHFNSYNEQFF. This sequence joins TRBV19 and TRBJ2-1; D may be TRBD1 (5 bases). The germline V gene has CDR1 LNHDA and CDR2 SQIVND (reference sequence). V was trimmed by 3 bases and J by 0 bases, leaving 12 bases between them. CDR3 length: 16 amino acids.

Concerning this clonotype itself: A much larger clone differs by one base, so this may be a read error. The chain joins TRBV11-2 to TRBJ2-3, with 14 bases identical to TRBD2. Germline assignment: CDR1 SGHAT and CDR2 FQNNGV. The CDR3 is made up of 18 amino acids. CDR3 coding DNA: TGTGCCAGCAGCCCCGGGACTAGCGGGGGAAGGGGGACAGATACGCGGTATTTT. It encodes CASSPGTSGGRGTDTRYF.

Ten or more counts support this clonotype. The chain joins TRBV5-1 to TRBJ2-3; 14 bases map to TRBD2. Germline V gene lookup returns CDR1 SGHRS and CDR2 YFSETQ. The J segment lost 0 bases and the V segment lost 4 bases, leaving 13 bases of the junction unmatched. CDR3 length: 20 residues. For the CDR3, the DNA is TGCGCCAGCAGCACACCCCGGGGACTAGCGGGAGTCCCTAGCACAGATACGCAGTATTTT. This codes for CASSTPRGLAGVPSTDTQYF.

This clonotype was counted at least ten times. J is TRBJ2-5 and V is TRBV9; D call uncertain. This CDR3 spans 15 amino acids. The germline gives CDR1 SGDLS, CDR2 YYNGEE. Deletions cut 0 bases from V and 1 base from J, with 10 bases between. This CDR3 is CASSVAGYPQETQYF. As DNA, the CDR3 is TGTGCCAGCAGCGTAGCCGGCTACCCCCAAGAGACCCAGTACTTC. The entire variable domain, with the rest obtained from reference TRBV9 and TRBJ2-5, is as follows: DSGVTQTPKHLITATGQRVTLRCSPRSGDLSVYWYQQSLDQGLQFLIQYYNGEERAKGNILERFSAQQFPDLHSELNLSSLELGDSALYFCASSVAGYPQETQYFGPGTRLLVL.

This chain joins TRBV11-2 and TRBJ2-3; TRBD2 matches at 15 bases. With 5 bases clipped from V and 5 bases from J, the junction kept 8 bases outside the gene matches. The CDR3 is 17 amino acids. Looked up from germline, CDR1 is SGHAT and CDR2 is FQNNGV. The CDR3 nucleotides are TGTGCCAGCAGCGTAGGACTAGCGGGAGGGCTCGGAGATACGCAGTATTTT. Translation: CASSVGLAGGLGDTQYF.

In this sample, this clonotype turned up many times. The J gene is TRBJ1-3, the V gene TRBV6-5; D call uncertain. The ends were cut back, 4 bases at V and 4 bases at J, with 17 bases in the middle. The CDR3 sequence is 16 residues long. The germline CDR1 and CDR2 sequences are MNHEY and SVGAGI. The CDR3 is CASSSREGARGNTIYF. Here the CDR3 DNA reads TGTGCCAGCAGTTCCCGGGAGGGAGCGCGGGGAAACACCATATATTTT.